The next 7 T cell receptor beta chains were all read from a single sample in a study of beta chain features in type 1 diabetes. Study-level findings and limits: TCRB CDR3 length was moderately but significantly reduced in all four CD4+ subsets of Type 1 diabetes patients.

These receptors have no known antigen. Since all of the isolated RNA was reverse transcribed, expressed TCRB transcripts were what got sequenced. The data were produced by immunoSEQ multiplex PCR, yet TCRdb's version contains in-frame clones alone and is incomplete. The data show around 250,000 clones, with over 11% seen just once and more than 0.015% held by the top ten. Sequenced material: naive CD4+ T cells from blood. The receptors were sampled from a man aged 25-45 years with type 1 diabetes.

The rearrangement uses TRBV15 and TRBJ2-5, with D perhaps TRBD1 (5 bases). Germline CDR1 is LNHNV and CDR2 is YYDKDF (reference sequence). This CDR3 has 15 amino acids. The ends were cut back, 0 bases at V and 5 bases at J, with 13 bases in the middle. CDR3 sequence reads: CATSRDRGRVETQYF. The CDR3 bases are TGTGCCACCAGCAGAGATAGGGGCAGGGTTGAGACCCAGTACTTC.

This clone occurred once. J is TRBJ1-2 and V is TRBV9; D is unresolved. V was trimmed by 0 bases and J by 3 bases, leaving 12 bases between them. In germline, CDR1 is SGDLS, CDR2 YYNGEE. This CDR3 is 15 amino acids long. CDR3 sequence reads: CASSVAGFADYGYTF. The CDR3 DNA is TGTGCCAGCAGCGTAGCGGGGTTTGCTGACTATGGCTACACCTTC. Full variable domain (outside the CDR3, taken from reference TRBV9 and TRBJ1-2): DSGVTQTPKHLITATGQRVTLRCSPRSGDLSVYWYQQSLDQGLQFLIQYYNGEERAKGNILERFSAQQFPDLHSELNLSSLELGDSALYFCASSVAGFADYGYTFGSGTRLTVV.

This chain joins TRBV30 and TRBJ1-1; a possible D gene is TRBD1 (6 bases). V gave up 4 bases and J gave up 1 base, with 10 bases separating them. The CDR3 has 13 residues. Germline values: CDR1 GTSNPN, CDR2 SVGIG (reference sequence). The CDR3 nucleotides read TGTGCCTGGAACAGGGATACGAACACTGAAGCTTTCTTT. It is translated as CAWNRDTNTEAFF.

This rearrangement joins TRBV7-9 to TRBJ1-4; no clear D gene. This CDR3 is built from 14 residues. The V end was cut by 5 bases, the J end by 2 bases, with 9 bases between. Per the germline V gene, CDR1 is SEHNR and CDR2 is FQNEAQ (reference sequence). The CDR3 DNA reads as TGTGCCAGCAGCCTTCGAGGGACTAATGAAAAACTGTTTTTT. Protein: CASSLRGTNEKLFF.

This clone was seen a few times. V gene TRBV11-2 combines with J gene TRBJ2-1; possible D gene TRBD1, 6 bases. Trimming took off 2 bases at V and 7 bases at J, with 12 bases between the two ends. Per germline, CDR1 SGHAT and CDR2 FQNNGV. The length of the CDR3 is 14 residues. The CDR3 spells CASSLRTERNEQFF. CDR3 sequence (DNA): TGTGCCAGCAGCTTACGGACAGAGAGAAATGAGCAGTTCTTC.

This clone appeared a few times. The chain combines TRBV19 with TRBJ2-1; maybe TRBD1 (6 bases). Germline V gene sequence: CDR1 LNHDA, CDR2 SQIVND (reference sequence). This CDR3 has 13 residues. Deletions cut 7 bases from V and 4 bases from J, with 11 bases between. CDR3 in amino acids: CASTPDRYNEQFF. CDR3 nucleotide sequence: TGTGCCAGTACCCCGGACAGATACAATGAGCAGTTCTTC.

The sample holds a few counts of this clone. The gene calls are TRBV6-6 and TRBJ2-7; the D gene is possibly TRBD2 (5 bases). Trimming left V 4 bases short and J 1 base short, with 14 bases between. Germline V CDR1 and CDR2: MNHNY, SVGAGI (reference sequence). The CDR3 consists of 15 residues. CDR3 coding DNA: TGTGCCAGCAGTTGGAACGAGGGAGAATCCTACGAGCAGTACTTC. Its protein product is CASSWNEGESYEQYF.